This T cell receptor (beta chain) originates from a study of blood T cell repertoires in COVID-19. Overall study: The cDNA or gDNA used as material had been derived from T cells, B-cell-depleted T cells, or PBMCs.

CDR3 length: 14 residues. CDR1 is SGHVS, CDR2 FQNEAQ, per germline. V dropped 1 base and J dropped 6; count of bases not matched to a gene: 1. Using immunoSEQ multiplex PCR, the repertoire was profiled, and TCRdb retains in-frame clones only, with some absent. The table records around 250,000 clones, 75% to 90% of them present only once. The sample consisted of peripheral blood. The chain is built from TRBV7-8 and TRBJ1-5, with 9 positions matching TRBD1. This receptor was taken from a human donor in a cohort sampled during active COVID-19. CDR3 nucleotide sequence: TGTGCCAGCAGCTTAGACAGGGGGCTTCAGCCCCAGCATTTT. This gives the protein CASSLDRGLQPQHF. The full variable domain, in which reference TRBV7-8 and TRBJ1-5 provide the parts outside the CDR3, is GAGVSQSPRYKVAKRGQDVALRCDPISGHVSLFWYQQALGQGPEFLTYFQNEAQLDKSGLPSDRFFAERPEGSVSTLKIQRTQQEDSAVYLCASSLDRGLQPQHFGDGTRLSIL.